These T cell receptor beta chains were read from a single sample in a study of T cell responses to AZD1222 COVID-19 vaccine. Profiling relied on immunoSEQ multiplex PCR, and the TCRdb table lists in-frame clones only, not all of them. The table includes around 150,000 clones, about 91% detected once. The sample was peripheral blood, taken 28 days after the second AZD1222 dose. These receptors were obtained from an adult who received the AZD1222 COVID-19 vaccine. Both conserved end residues are part of each CDR3. D genes are given only for firm matches. Size is stated for part of the rows, as once, few or many counts, or as a class when the clone is expanded.

abundance: once; d_gene: NA; j_gene: TRBJ1-2; v_gene: TRBV3-1/TRBV3-2; CDR3nt: TGTGCCAGCAGCCAAGTGGGGGTCCTAGACTATGGCTACACCTTC; CDR3aa: CASSQVGVLDYGYTF
abundance: NA; d_gene: NA; j_gene: TRBJ1-2; v_gene: TRBV19; CDR3nt: TGTGCCAGTATGAGTGGGGGGCCAGACCACTTC; CDR3aa: CASMSGGPDHF
abundance: once; d_gene: NA; j_gene: TRBJ1-1; v_gene: TRBV7-9; CDR3nt: TGTGCCAGCACCCCCGGGGAGGGGGACGGCGCTGAAGCTTTCTTT; CDR3aa: CASTPGEGDGAEAFF
abundance: NA; d_gene: NA; j_gene: TRBJ1-4; v_gene: TRBV6-6; CDR3nt: TGTGCCAGCAGCGGCGAGGACAGCGGAAATGAAAAACTGTTTTTT; CDR3aa: CASSGEDSGNEKLFF
abundance: NA; d_gene: NA; j_gene: TRBJ1-2; v_gene: TRBV20-1; CDR3nt: TGCAGTGATAGGCCGGACTATGGCTACACCTTC; CDR3aa: CSDRPDYGYTF
abundance: NA; d_gene: NA; j_gene: TRBJ2-2; v_gene: TRBV5-4; CDR3nt: TGTGCCAGCAGCTTGGCCGGAGGCGGGGTAAGGGAGCTGTTTTTT; CDR3aa: CASSLAGGGVRELFF
abundance: NA; d_gene: NA; j_gene: TRBJ1-5; v_gene: TRBV7-6; CDR3nt: TGTGCCAGCAGCTTGAGGGGCAATCAGCCCCAGCATTTT; CDR3aa: CASSLRGNQPQHF
abundance: NA; d_gene: TRBD1; j_gene: TRBJ1-1; v_gene: TRBV24-1; CDR3nt: TGTGCCACCAGTGACCAGACAGGGCCGACTGCTTTCTTT; CDR3aa: CATSDQTGPTAFF
abundance: NA; d_gene: NA; j_gene: TRBJ1-1; v_gene: TRBV5-1; CDR3nt: TGCGCCAGCAGCTTGAATACATTGAACACTGAAGCTTTCTTT; CDR3aa: CASSLNTLNTEAFF
abundance: NA; d_gene: NA; j_gene: TRBJ1-6; v_gene: TRBV5-8; CDR3nt: TGTGCCAGCAGCCCAGAATTCTTAGCCCTCCACTTT; CDR3aa: CASSPEFLALHF
abundance: NA; d_gene: TRBD2; j_gene: TRBJ2-3; v_gene: TRBV3-1/TRBV3-2; CDR3nt: TGTGCCAGCAGCCAAGAACTAGCGGGGGTGACAGATACGCAGTATTTT; CDR3aa: CASSQELAGVTDTQYF
abundance: NA; d_gene: NA; j_gene: TRBJ1-2; v_gene: TRBV2; CDR3nt: TGTGCCAGCAATGAACAGGGCGGCGGCTACACCTTC; CDR3aa: CASNEQGGGYTF
abundance: once; d_gene: TRBD1; j_gene: TRBJ1-1; v_gene: TRBV6-5; CDR3nt: TGTGCCAGCAGTTTACAGGGGGCGCATAACACTGAAGCTTTCTTT; CDR3aa: CASSLQGAHNTEAFF
abundance: NA; d_gene: TRBD1; j_gene: TRBJ1-1; v_gene: TRBV14; CDR3nt: TGTGCCAGCAGCCAAGGACAGGGACCCTCTGAAGCTTTCTTT; CDR3aa: CASSQGQGPSEAFF
abundance: NA; d_gene: NA; j_gene: TRBJ2-3; v_gene: TRBV27; CDR3nt: TGTGCCAGCAGTTCCGGCTCCGCAGATACGCAGTATTTT; CDR3aa: CASSSGSADTQYF
abundance: NA; d_gene: TRBD1; j_gene: TRBJ1-2; v_gene: TRBV28; CDR3nt: TGTGCCAGCAGTTCAGGGGGCTATGGCTACACCTTC; CDR3aa: CASSSGGYGYTF
abundance: NA; d_gene: TRBD1; j_gene: TRBJ1-1; v_gene: TRBV5-1; CDR3nt: TGCGCCAGCAGCTTGGAGGGGGCAGGGGTTTCAGCCACTGAAGCTTTCTTT; CDR3aa: CASSLEGAGVSATEAFF
abundance: NA; d_gene: TRBD1; j_gene: TRBJ2-5; v_gene: TRBV19; CDR3nt: TGTGCCAGTAGTATAGAAGGGACAGGGGGCTACGCAGAGACCCAGTACTTC; CDR3aa: CASSIEGTGGYAETQYF
abundance: once; d_gene: NA; j_gene: TRBJ1-2; v_gene: TRBV28; CDR3nt: TGTGCCAGCAGTTTCTCCCCCCCGGAAAACTATGGCTACACCTTC; CDR3aa: CASSFSPPENYGYTF
abundance: NA; d_gene: NA; j_gene: TRBJ2-3; v_gene: TRBV27; CDR3nt: TGTGCCAGCCAGTTTTCCGGGTCAACTAGCACAGATACGCAGTATTTT; CDR3aa: CASQFSGSTSTDTQYF
abundance: NA; d_gene: NA; j_gene: TRBJ1-6; v_gene: TRBV7-2; CDR3nt: TGTGCCAGCAGCTTAGGACGACGGAGCGGCTCACCCCTCCACTTT; CDR3aa: CASSLGRRSGSPLHF
abundance: NA; d_gene: NA; j_gene: TRBJ2-7; v_gene: TRBV6-2/TRBV6-3; CDR3nt: TGTGCCAGCAGTCCGGAGGGACAGATCTCCTACGAGCAGTACTTC; CDR3aa: CASSPEGQISYEQYF
abundance: NA; d_gene: NA; j_gene: TRBJ2-7; v_gene: TRBV2; CDR3nt: TGTGCCAGCAGGCTCTTCGACGGACTATCTCGCCTGGGGCAGTACTTC; CDR3aa: CASRLFDGLSRLGQYF
abundance: NA; d_gene: NA; j_gene: TRBJ1-1; v_gene: TRBV30; CDR3nt: TGTGCCTGGAGTTCGGTCCCGGGCACTGAAGCTTTCTTT; CDR3aa: CAWSSVPGTEAFF
abundance: NA; d_gene: TRBD1; j_gene: TRBJ2-6; v_gene: TRBV5-8; CDR3nt: TGTGCCAGCAGCTCCGGGACAGGGGCCGGGGCCAACGTCCTGACTTTC; CDR3aa: CASSSGTGAGANVLTF
abundance: NA; d_gene: NA; j_gene: TRBJ1-5; v_gene: TRBV12-2; CDR3nt: TGTGCAAGTCGCTTAGACCTCACCCATGGTCAGGGACCCAATCAGCCCCAGCATTTT; CDR3aa: CASRLDLTHGQGPNQPQHF
abundance: few; d_gene: NA; j_gene: TRBJ1-1; v_gene: TRBV3-1/TRBV3-2; CDR3nt: TGTGCCAGCAGCCCCTTCGATGGGGGGTTGAACACTGAAGCTTTCTTT; CDR3aa: CASSPFDGGLNTEAFF
abundance: once; d_gene: NA; j_gene: TRBJ1-1; v_gene: TRBV9; CDR3nt: TGTGCCAGCAGCGTAGTGGGGGACACTGAAGCTTTCTTT; CDR3aa: CASSVVGDTEAFF
abundance: NA; d_gene: NA; j_gene: TRBJ2-1; v_gene: TRBV2; CDR3nt: TGTGCCAGCGGGCCACAGGGCGGCGACAATGAGCAGTTCTTC; CDR3aa: CASGPQGGDNEQFF
abundance: NA; d_gene: NA; j_gene: TRBJ2-5; v_gene: TRBV12-2; CDR3nt: TGTGCAAGTCGCTCGACCGGACAGGGCTCGCAAGAGACCCAGTACTTC; CDR3aa: CASRSTGQGSQETQYF
abundance: NA; d_gene: TRBD2; j_gene: TRBJ2-5; v_gene: TRBV5-1; CDR3nt: TGCGCCAGCAGCTCCCCGGGGGGTGAGACCCAGTACTTC; CDR3aa: CASSSPGGETQYF
abundance: NA; d_gene: TRBD1; j_gene: TRBJ2-7; v_gene: TRBV9; CDR3nt: TGTGCCAGCAGCGGACGACAGGGATCCCACGAGCAGTACTTC; CDR3aa: CASSGRQGSHEQYF
abundance: NA; d_gene: TRBD1; j_gene: TRBJ2-7; v_gene: TRBV4-1; CDR3nt: TGCGCCAGCAGCCAAGGAGCAGGGGGCCACGAGCAGTACTTC; CDR3aa: CASSQGAGGHEQYF
abundance: NA; d_gene: TRBD2; j_gene: TRBJ2-1; v_gene: TRBV7-2; CDR3nt: TGTGCCAGCAGCGCGAGCGGGAATTACAATGAGCAGTTCTTC; CDR3aa: CASSASGNYNEQFF
abundance: NA; d_gene: NA; j_gene: TRBJ1-3; v_gene: TRBV19; CDR3nt: TGTGCCAGTAGTGGAAACCCTGGACGGGCTGGAAACACCATATATTTT; CDR3aa: CASSGNPGRAGNTIYF
abundance: NA; d_gene: TRBD1; j_gene: TRBJ2-1; v_gene: TRBV15; CDR3nt: TGTGCAATTCGGGACAGTCCCAGTTCTCCCTACAATGAGCAGTTCTTC; CDR3aa: CAIRDSPSSPYNEQFF
abundance: NA; d_gene: NA; j_gene: TRBJ2-7; v_gene: TRBV5-8; CDR3nt: TGTGCCAGCAGCCCCGCCTACGAGCAGTACTTC; CDR3aa: CASSPAYEQYF
abundance: NA; d_gene: NA; j_gene: TRBJ2-7; v_gene: TRBV7-6; CDR3nt: TGTGCCAGCAGCTTAACTAGGGGATCCTACGGGCAGTACTTC; CDR3aa: CASSLTRGSYGQYF
abundance: NA; d_gene: NA; j_gene: TRBJ2-1; v_gene: TRBV18; CDR3nt: TGTGCCAGCTCCGTCGGTGGAGGGAGCTACAATGAGCAGTTCTTC; CDR3aa: CASSVGGGSYNEQFF
abundance: NA; d_gene: TRBD1; j_gene: TRBJ2-2; v_gene: TRBV5-1; CDR3nt: TGCGCCAGCAGCTGGAGGACAGGGAACACCGGGGAGCTGTTTTTT; CDR3aa: CASSWRTGNTGELFF
abundance: NA; d_gene: NA; j_gene: TRBJ1-5; v_gene: TRBV4-2; CDR3nt: TGTGCCAGCAGCCCCTCCAGCCAAAATCAGCCCCAGCATTTT; CDR3aa: CASSPSSQNQPQHF
abundance: once; d_gene: NA; j_gene: TRBJ1-1; v_gene: TRBV29-1; CDR3nt: TGCAGCGTTGGGACAGAAACTGAAGCTTTCTTT; CDR3aa: CSVGTETEAFF
abundance: medium-sized; d_gene: TRBD2; j_gene: TRBJ2-1; v_gene: TRBV6-1; CDR3nt: TGTGCCAGCAGTGAAGAAGCGGGGGGGCCCAATGAGCAGTTCTTC; CDR3aa: CASSEEAGGPNEQFF
abundance: NA; d_gene: TRBD1; j_gene: TRBJ2-7; v_gene: TRBV7-3; CDR3nt: TGTGCCAGCAGCTTAAGGACAGGGTCCGAGCAGTACTTC; CDR3aa: CASSLRTGSEQYF
abundance: NA; d_gene: NA; j_gene: TRBJ1-2; v_gene: TRBV10-3; CDR3nt: TGTGCCATCAGTGAGTCGAATAGTGCGGGGGGCCTCTATGGCTACACCTTC; CDR3aa: CAISESNSAGGLYGYTF
abundance: NA; d_gene: NA; j_gene: TRBJ1-2; v_gene: TRBV25-1; CDR3nt: TGTGCCACCCTCTTAGAGGGCTACACCTTC; CDR3aa: CATLLEGYTF
abundance: NA; d_gene: NA; j_gene: TRBJ2-1; v_gene: TRBV7-9; CDR3nt: TGTGCCAGCAGCTTAGTTTCTTGGGCGGAGAGCTCCTACAATGAGCAGTTCTTC; CDR3aa: CASSLVSWAESSYNEQFF
abundance: once; d_gene: NA; j_gene: TRBJ1-2; v_gene: TRBV7-2; CDR3nt: TGTGCCAGCAGCTTAAGTCCCAGGGGAGCAAACTATGGCTACACCTTC; CDR3aa: CASSLSPRGANYGYTF